These 25 T cell receptor beta chains came from one sample sequenced in a study of glioma-infiltrating T cells after dendritic cell vaccination. Time point in this sample: after dendritic cell vaccination, including at tumor progression/relapse. Repertoires were generated with immunoSEQ multiplex PCR, while TCRdb's copy carries only in-frame clones and drops some. The sample lists about 94,000 clones, approximately 84% occurring once. The sequencing here drew on blood, taken after dendritic cell vaccination. The receptors derive from a human donor with glioblastoma.

This clone showed up just once. This CDR3 reads CAISVEGRDEQFF. CDR3 DNA: TGTGCCATCAGTGTAGAGGGTAGGGATGAGCAGTTCTTC. V gene TRBV10-3 combines with J gene TRBJ2-1, with D possibly TRBD2 on 5 matching bases. The CDR3 covers 13 residues. Per germline, CDR1 ENHRY and CDR2 SYGVKD. Trimming removed 4 bases at V and 8 bases at J, with 12 bases between.

The chain employs TRBV29-1 and TRBJ2-3; 7 bases are a match to TRBD1. This CDR3 contains 12 residues. With V trimmed by 6 bases and J by 12 bases, 12 bases remained unmatched. Germline V gene sequence: CDR1 SQVTM, CDR2 ANQGSEA. CDR3 in amino acids: CSVATPGQSQYF. In DNA, the CDR3 is TGCAGCGTGGCCACCCCGGGACAGTCTCAGTATTTT.

The CDR3 DNA reads as TGTGCCAGCAGGTTGGGACTAGTGTACGAGCAGTACTTC. This sequence encodes CASRLGLVYEQYF. The chain combines TRBV6-1 with TRBJ2-7, with 8 positions matching TRBD2. The CDR3 totals 13 residues. V lost 6 bases, J lost 4 bases, and 5 bases stayed unmatched. CDR1 is MNHNS, CDR2 SASEGT, per germline.

The J gene is TRBJ2-3, the V gene TRBV9; TRBD2 aligns across 9 bases. Germline V gene sequence: CDR1 SGDLS, CDR2 YYNGEE. V shed 0 bases, J shed 0 bases, and the junction held 8 bases outside the gene matches. CDR3 length: 18 residues. CDR3 in DNA: TGTGCCAGCAGCGTAGGGGGAGCGGGGGGCCTTAGCACAGATACGCAGTATTTT. This sequence encodes CASSVGGAGGLSTDTQYF.

This clone was seen a handful of times. The rearrangement uses TRBV6-1 and TRBJ2-7, with 7 nucleotides matching TRBD2. The germline V gene encodes CDR1 MNHNS and CDR2 SASEGT. This CDR3 is built from 14 residues. J was trimmed by 2 bases and V by 6 bases; bases with no gene match: 7. CDR3 sequence reads: CASRSSGTTYEQYF. Written as DNA, the CDR3 is TGTGCCAGCAGGTCTAGCGGTACCACCTACGAGCAGTACTTC.

This chain uses TRBV7-8 with TRBJ2-5, with 7 bases that match TRBD1. Trimming at V came to 5 bases and at J to 2 bases, leaving 5 bases not matched to a gene. This CDR3 is built from 14 residues. Germline CDR1 is SGHVS and CDR2 is FQNEAQ. The CDR3 DNA follows: TGTGCCAGCAGCGGGACAGTCAGTCAAGAGACCCAGTACTTC. Translating it yields CASSGTVSQETQYF.

The chain couples TRBV15 to TRBJ1-3; tentatively, D is TRBD1 (6 bases). The germline CDR1 and CDR2 sequences are LNHNV and YYDKDF (reference sequence). The V and J ends lost 4 bases and 5 bases respectively, with 12 bases between them. This CDR3 contains 14 residues. CDR3 nucleotides: TGTGCCACCAGCAAAGGACAGATAAGAAACACCATATATTTT. Encoded protein: CATSKGQIRNTIYF.

The V gene is TRBV5-1, the J gene TRBJ1-2, with D possibly being TRBD1 (5 bases). Germline V gene lookup returns CDR1 SGHRS and CDR2 YFSETQ. V was cut by 5 bases and J by 1 base, with 9 bases left in between. This CDR3 contains 13 residues. The CDR3 coding sequence is TGCGCCAGCAGGCCCGGGGGTAACTATGGCTACACCTTC. It translates to CASRPGGNYGYTF. Full variable domain (outside the CDR3, taken from reference TRBV5-1 and TRBJ1-2): KAGVTQTPRYLIKTRGQQVTLSCSPISGHRSVSWYQQTPGQGLQFLFEYFSETQRNKGNFPGRFSGRQFSNSRSEMNVSTLELGDSALYLCASRPGGNYGYTFGSGTRLTVV.

The rearrangement uses TRBV15 and TRBJ1-6; D is undetermined. This CDR3 region has 16 residues. V lost 0 bases, J lost 4 bases, and 10 bases lay in between. CDR1 and CDR2 from the germline V gene are LNHNV and YYDKDF (reference sequence). CDR3 sequence (DNA): TGTGCCACCAGCAGAGATCAGTCGGGGTATAATTCACCCCTCCACTTT. Protein sequence: CATSRDQSGYNSPLHF. Supplemented by reference TRBV15 and TRBJ1-6, the full variable domain reads DAMVIQNPRYQVTQFGKPVTLSCSQTLNHNVMYWYQQKSSQAPKLLFHYYDKDFNNEADTPDNFQSRRPNTSFCFLDIRSPGLGDTAMYLCATSRDQSGYNSPLHFGNGTRLTVT.

The chain has TRBV27 and TRBJ2-7; 8 nucleotides match TRBD2. This CDR3 has 16 residues. The trim removed 5 bases at V and 3 bases at J, leaving 12 bases unmatched. Germline CDR1 MNHEY, CDR2 SMNVEV (reference sequence). This CDR3 reads CASSPLGKRGHYEQYF. The CDR3 DNA is TGTGCCAGCAGTCCCCTCGGGAAGCGGGGGCACTACGAGCAGTACTTC.

The rearrangement links TRBV9 to TRBJ2-7, with D perhaps TRBD2 (6 bases). V was clipped by 1 base and J by 4 bases, with 9 bases between them. This CDR3 region has 13 residues. CDR1 is SGDLS, CDR2 YYNGEE, per germline. CDR3 nucleotide sequence: TGTGCCAGCAGCGTATCAGGAGGGTACGAGCAGTACTTC. It is translated as CASSVSGGYEQYF.

The chain recombines TRBV27 with TRBJ1-5; D not certain. Per the germline V gene, CDR1 is MNHEY and CDR2 is SMNVEV (reference sequence). The V end lost 5 bases, the J end lost 7 bases, and 18 bases lay between the germline ends. This CDR3 region has 15 residues. The CDR3 reads CASSPLVGRGQPQHF. The CDR3 nucleotides read TGTGCCAGCAGTCCCCTAGTGGGCCGGGGACAGCCCCAGCATTTT.

This clone was seen only a few times. This chain links TRBV27 with TRBJ2-5; 8 bases agree with TRBD1. Trimming at V came to 6 bases and at J to 9 bases, leaving 9 bases not matched to a gene. Germline CDR1 reads MNHEY; CDR2 reads SMNVEV (reference sequence). The CDR3 contains 13 residues. The CDR3: CASSRGQDKAQYF. In DNA, the CDR3 is TGTGCCAGCAGCAGGGGACAGGACAAGGCCCAGTACTTC.

The chain has TRBV18 and TRBJ1-2, with a weak D call TRBD1 (5 bases). The V end lost 1 base, the J end lost 3 bases, and 9 bases lay between the germline ends. The germline V gene has CDR1 KGHSH and CDR2 LQKENI. The CDR3 extends over 14 amino acids. This chain's CDR3 is CASSPRGDHYGYTF. CDR3 DNA: TGTGCCAGCTCACCACGGGGCGACCACTATGGCTACACCTTC.

The rearrangement joins TRBV7-3 to TRBJ2-5; TRBD1 agrees at 7 bases. Germline trimming cut 5 bases from V and 5 bases from J; bases unmatched to any gene: 5. Germline lookup yields CDR1 SGHTA and CDR2 FQGTGA. There are 13 residues in the CDR3. The CDR3 coding sequence is TGTGCCAGCAGCCAAGGGGGCGGGGAGACCCAGTACTTC. This sequence encodes CASSQGGGETQYF.

This clone was found once. V usage is TRBV4-1 and J usage is TRBJ2-7, with 7 bases identical to TRBD1. The CDR3 has 15 residues. After removal of 4 bases from V and 3 bases from J, the junction contained 9 bases not matched to a gene. The germline V gene encodes CDR1 MGHRA and CDR2 YSYEKL. DNA for the CDR3: TGCGCCAGCAGCCCCGCACCGGGACAGATCTACGAGCAGTACTTC. Amino acids: CASSPAPGQIYEQYF.

The V and J genes are TRBV19 and TRBJ1-2; the D is unclear. The CDR3 spans 14 residues. Germline values: CDR1 LNHDA, CDR2 SQIVND (reference sequence). The ends were cut back, 1 base at V and 1 base at J, with 7 bases in the middle. CDR3 sequence (DNA): TGTGCCAGTAGTATAGCTAGGATTAACTATGGCTACACCTTC. Protein product: CASSIARINYGYTF.

This chain connects TRBV7-9 to TRBJ1-2, with 11 bases fitting TRBD1. The CDR3 contains 17 residues. The germline gives CDR1 SEHNR, CDR2 FQNEAQ (reference sequence). V shed 7 bases, J shed 4 bases, and the junction held 14 bases outside the gene matches. The CDR3 loop is CASIRGGTGGKLYGYTF. CDR3 bases: TGTGCCAGCATCCGCGGGGGGACAGGGGGAAAGCTCTATGGCTACACCTTC.

The chain employs TRBV6-5 and TRBJ1-1, with 7 nucleotides matching TRBD1. There are 14 residues in the CDR3. Germline CDR1 is MNHEY and CDR2 is SVGAGI. After removal of 2 bases from V and 1 base from J, the junction contained 1 base not matched to a gene. In DNA form, the CDR3 reads TGTGCCAGCAGTTACCCAGGGGGGAACACTGAAGCTTTCTTT. Its translation is CASSYPGGNTEAFF.

The chain uses TRBV19 and TRBJ2-2; tentative D call: TRBD2 (6 bases). Germline CDR1 LNHDA, CDR2 SQIVND (reference sequence). The CDR3 consists of 17 residues. V was shortened by 1 base and J by 4 bases, with 16 bases between the two germline ends. CDR3 bases: TGTGCCAGTAGTATAGGGCATAGCGGTATGACCACCGGGGAGCTGTTTTTT. Its translation: CASSIGHSGMTTGELFF.

The chain uses TRBV5-8 and TRBJ2-5; D might be TRBD1 (5 bases). The CDR3 is 14 residues long. Trimming took off 4 bases at V and 4 bases at J, with 14 bases between the two ends. Germline lookup yields CDR1 SGHTS and CDR2 YDEGEE. The CDR3 coding sequence is TGTGCCAGCAGCCAATCAGGGCGGCGAGAGACCCAGTACTTC. This codes for CASSQSGRRETQYF.

The J gene is TRBJ1-2, the V gene TRBV2, with D uncertain. The V end lost 5 bases, the J end lost 4 bases, and 17 bases lay between the germline ends. The length of the CDR3 is 15 residues. Germline lookup yields CDR1 SNHLY and CDR2 FYNNEI. The CDR3 reads CASSPQAYAFYGYTF. CDR3 in DNA: TGTGCCAGCAGTCCTCAGGCGTACGCCTTCTATGGCTACACCTTC.

The V gene is TRBV5-1, the J gene TRBJ2-5; D may be TRBD2 (5 bases). Germline CDR1 reads SGHRS; CDR2 reads YFSETQ. This CDR3 has 15 amino acids. V shed 1 base and J shed 5 bases, with 15 bases lying between them. The CDR3, as DNA: TGCGCCAGCAGCTTGTTCGGGTCCACGGGGGAGACCCAGTACTTC. Its protein is CASSLFGSTGETQYF.

The DNA for the CDR3 is TGTGCCAGCAGTTCCTACGGGACTGTGGATGAAAAACTGTTTTTT. Residues: CASSSYGTVDEKLFF. The chain recombines TRBV28 with TRBJ1-4; tentatively, D is TRBD1 (5 bases). Trimming cost V 4 bases and J 6 bases, with 15 bases left between them. The CDR3 extends over 15 amino acids. Germline values: CDR1 MDHEN, CDR2 SYDVKM.

The gene calls are TRBV5-8 and TRBJ2-7; tentative D call: TRBD2 (5 bases). The ends were cut back, 0 bases at V and 6 bases at J, with 13 bases in the middle. Per germline, CDR1 SGHTS and CDR2 YDEGEE. CDR3 length: 14 amino acids. The CDR3 bases are TGTGCCAGCAGCTTGGGGCTAGCCAAGGGCGAGCAGTACTTC. It encodes CASSLGLAKGEQYF.